This entry concerns a single T cell receptor beta chain. Generated by immunoSEQ multiplex PCR, the TCRdb table keeps only in-frame clones and is missing some. The sample shows 1,100,000 or so clones, 78% of them seen only once. Germline trimming cut 8 bases from V and 4 bases from J; bases unmatched to any gene: 7. CDR1 is SGHTA, CDR2 FQGTGA, per germline. This CDR3 region has 15 residues. This entry belongs to a study of shared clonotypes between healthy human individuals. Sequenced: memory CD4+ T cells from PBMCs. Subset given: CD45RA-negative fraction. The source of this sequence is a man aged 18 to 29 in good health. Some clones in this sample may be carry-over from other donors' samples. This chain joins TRBV7-3 and TRBJ2-2; TRBD2 agrees at 10 bases. The CDR3, as DNA: TGTGCCAGCGGCACTAGCGGGGCCCCCACCGGGGAGCTGTTTTTT. Protein: CASGTSGAPTGELFF.